This TCR beta chain was profiled in a study of T cells in Graves' hyperthyroidism and ophthalmopathy. Study results and caveats: Most expanded thyroid clonotypes above 0.001 recurred in blood.

TCR beta CDR3 regions were amplified from RNA transcripts. A set of HTBI primers served as the primers for a first-round RT-PCR of the TCR CDR3. TCRdb reprocessed the multiplex PCR reads with MiXCR, giving one entry per CDR3 protein. The sample shows roughly 570,000 distinct CDR3 sequences, approximately 15% of them seen only once. Germline loops: CDR1 WNHNN, CDR2 SYGVQD (reference sequence). The CDR3 runs 14 residues. V was pared by 3 bases and J by 2 bases, with 11 bases between. This clonotype has a count of ten or more. The antigen is not known. Not enrolled were patients with uncontrolled infection, other autoimmune disease, pregnancy or lactation.

This receptor was taken from a woman in her 30s with Graves' hyperthyroidism. The sequencing sample was made of blood. The chain recombines TRBV10-1 with TRBJ2-7; tentative D call: TRBD1 (5 bases). In DNA, the CDR3 is TGCGCCAGCAGTGAATCGACAGCAACCTACGAGCAGTACTTC. Translation gives CASSESTATYEQYF.